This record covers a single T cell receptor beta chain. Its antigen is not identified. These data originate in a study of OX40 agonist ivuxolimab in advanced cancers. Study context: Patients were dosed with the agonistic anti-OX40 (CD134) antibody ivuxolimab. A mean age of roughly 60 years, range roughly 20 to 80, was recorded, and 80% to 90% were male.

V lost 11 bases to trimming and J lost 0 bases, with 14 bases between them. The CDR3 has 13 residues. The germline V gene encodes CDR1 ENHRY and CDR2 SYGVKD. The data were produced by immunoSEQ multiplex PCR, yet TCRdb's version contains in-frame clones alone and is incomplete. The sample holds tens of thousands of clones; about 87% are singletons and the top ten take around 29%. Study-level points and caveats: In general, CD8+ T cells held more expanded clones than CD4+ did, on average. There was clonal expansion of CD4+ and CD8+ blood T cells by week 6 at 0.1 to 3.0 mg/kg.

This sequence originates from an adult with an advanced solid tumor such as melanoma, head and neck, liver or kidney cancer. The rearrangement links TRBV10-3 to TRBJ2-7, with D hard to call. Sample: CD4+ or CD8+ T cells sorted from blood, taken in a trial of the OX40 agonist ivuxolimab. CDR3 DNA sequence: TGTGCCGCCCAAGTAAGTTCCTCCTACGAGCAGTACTTC. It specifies CAAQVSSSYEQYF.